The following is a T cell receptor (beta chain) sequence with its context. This sample was taken from a study of blood T cell repertoires in COVID-19. Germline values: CDR1 SGHTA, CDR2 FQGNSA. Trimming left V 2 bases short and J 3 bases short, with 8 bases between. The CDR3 spans 15 residues. TCRdb's table, derived via immunoSEQ multiplex PCR, lists solely in-frame clones and lacks some. The table records about 60,000 clones, roughly 76% of them present only once. The chain recombines TRBV7-2 with TRBJ2-6; a weak D match, TRBD2 (6 bases). The sequenced material came from peripheral blood. The source of this sequence is a man in his fifties or sixties with active or convalescent COVID-19. The CDR3 reads CASSLWGVGANVLTF. The DNA of the CDR3 is TGTGCCAGCAGCTTATGGGGGGTTGGGGCCAACGTCCTGACTTTC. The whole variable domain, filled in from reference TRBV7-2 and TRBJ2-6, reads GAGVSQSPSNKVTEKGKDVELRCDPISGHTALYWYRQSLGQGLEFLIYFQGNSAPDKSGLPSDRFSAERTGGSVSTLTIQRTQQEDSAVYLCASSLWGVGANVLTFGAGSRLTVL.